This T cell receptor (beta chain) was found in a study of T cells in Graves' hyperthyroidism and ophthalmopathy. Diagnosing involved the use of clinical symptoms, serum thyroxine and TRAb, thyroid ultrasound and orbital computed tomography. Ahead of any ophthalmopathy symptoms, the blood sample was obtained at the first diagnosis of hyperthyroidism. Using about 10 ml of fresh peripheral blood, PBMCs were prepared. Template material for amplifying TCR beta CDR3 regions consisted of RNA transcripts. The HTBI primer set drove a first-round RT-PCR of the TCR CDR3. From the multiplex PCR reads, TCRdb called clonotypes with MiXCR, one entry per CDR3 protein. Here the sample spans some 600,000 distinct CDR3 sequences, 14% being singletons. Study conclusions and caveats: Blood shared most expanded thyroid clonotypes above 0.001.

This clonotype was seen many times. The antigen remains unidentified. Sequences were obtained from blood. The TCR originated in a woman in her twenties or thirties with Graves' hyperthyroidism that later progressed to Graves' ophthalmopathy.

The CDR3 sequence: CASSLGILGENTEAFF. The CDR3, as DNA: TGTGCCAGCAGTTTAGGTATTCTCGGGGAGAACACTGAAGCTTTCTTT. This chain connects TRBV12-3 or TRBV12-4 to TRBJ1-1; D not resolved. The CDR3 totals 16 residues. The V and J ends lost 1 base and 1 base respectively, with 13 bases between them.